The 15 T cell receptor beta chains in this list originate from one sample, sequenced in a study of T-cell memory formation after mild COVID-19. TCRdb re-called the 5' RACE reads with MiXCR, one entry per CDR3 protein. The sample consists of about 600,000 distinct CDR3 sequences, roughly 20% of them appearing once. The specimen was PBMCs or a T cell subset sorted from them (not recorded which). These receptors all stem from an adult woman who had mild COVID-19 (a few samples of this study predate the infection). Cell type and time point are not known.

This clonotype was seen only a few times. V and J are TRBV3-1 and TRBJ2-5; 11 nucleotides agree with TRBD2. V shed 0 bases and J 4 bases; nucleotides not matched to a gene: 7. Germline loops: CDR1 LGHDT, CDR2 YNNKEL (reference sequence). This CDR3 spans 17 amino acids. In DNA form, the CDR3 reads TGTGCCAGCAGCCAAGAGGGGCTAGCGGGGGGCCTAGAGACCCAGTACTTC. It codes for CASSQEGLAGGLETQYF.

This clonotype showed up many times. J is TRBJ1-4 and V is TRBV12-3 or TRBV12-4; D unresolved. The CDR3 consists of 11 residues. V was clipped by 1 base and J by 7 bases, with 1 base between them. CDR3 coding DNA: TGTGCCAGCAGTTTAGGTGAAAAACTGTTTTTT. As protein: CASSLGEKLFF.

This clonotype was seen only a few times. The V and J genes are TRBV24-1 and TRBJ2-5; TRBD2 agrees at 12 bases. Trimming cost V 4 bases and J 5 bases; bases outside gene matches: 10. This CDR3 spans 17 amino acids. From germline, CDR1 is KGHDR and CDR2 SFDVKD. CDR3 in amino acids: CATSEIRLAGEGETQYF. The CDR3 DNA is TGTGCCACCAGTGAGATAAGACTAGCGGGAGAGGGGGAGACCCAGTACTTC.

This chain connects TRBV5-6 to TRBJ1-6, with TRBD1 identical over 7 bases. With 0 bases clipped from V and 9 bases from J, the junction kept 6 bases outside the gene matches. Germline lookup yields CDR1 SGHDT and CDR2 YYEEEE. The CDR3 spans 15 residues. The CDR3 here is CASSLEGALSSPLHF. CDR3 DNA sequence: TGTGCCAGCAGCTTGGAGGGGGCGCTGAGTTCACCCCTCCACTTT.

This clonotype was counted between two and nine times. The chain uses TRBV11-3 and TRBJ2-3; D is unclear. CDR3 length: 15 residues. Deletions cut 0 bases from V and 1 base from J, with 8 bases between. Germline loops: CDR1 SGHNT, CDR2 YENEEA. The CDR3 sequence: CASSLDSRGTDTQYF. CDR3 bases: TGTGCCAGCAGCTTAGACTCTCGGGGCACAGATACGCAGTATTTT.

This sequence joins TRBV9 and TRBJ2-3; D not resolved. Deletions cut 2 bases from V and 4 bases from J, with 5 bases between. The length of the CDR3 is 12 residues. Germline CDR1 SGDLS, CDR2 YYNGEE. CDR3 sequence: CASSVSADTQYF. DNA of the CDR3: TGTGCCAGCAGCGTTAGTGCAGATACGCAGTATTTT.

The V gene is TRBV7-9, the J gene TRBJ2-3; D gene ambiguous. CDR1 and CDR2 from the germline V gene are SEHNR and FQNEAQ (reference sequence). The germline V and J ends were trimmed by 3 bases and 4 bases, with 11 bases remaining between them. The CDR3 runs 14 residues. CDR3 in amino acids: CASSFTWPADTQYF. The CDR3 nucleotides are TGTGCCAGCAGCTTTACGTGGCCCGCAGATACGCAGTATTTT.

The chain links TRBV14 to TRBJ2-1; D may be TRBD2 (6 bases). The germline gives CDR1 SGHDN, CDR2 FVKESK. Trimming cost V 1 base and J 0 bases, with 13 bases left between them. CDR3 length: 17 amino acids. The CDR3 bases are TGTGCCAGCAGCCAAGCGGGGGTGCTCAGCTCCTACAATGAGCAGTTCTTC. Residues: CASSQAGVLSSYNEQFF.

The sample holds a few counts of this clonotype. This chain links TRBV18 with TRBJ1-4; D is perhaps TRBD1 (5 bases). The V and J ends lost 0 bases and 0 bases respectively, with 17 bases between them. The germline gives CDR1 KGHSH, CDR2 LQKENI. This CDR3 is built from 19 residues. The CDR3 region has the DNA TGTGCCAGCTCACCACCCGCGACAGACCGAATTTCAACTAATGAAAAACTGTTTTTT. This encodes CASSPPATDRISTNEKLFF.

This clonotype was recorded a few times. This chain joins TRBV4-2 and TRBJ2-1; 8 bases map to TRBD2. Germline V CDR1 and CDR2: LGHNA, YNFKEQ. This CDR3 contains 15 residues. Trimming cost V 1 base and J 4 bases; bases outside gene matches: 3. CDR3 loop: CASSQVLADYNEQFF. In nucleotides, the CDR3 is TGTGCCAGCAGCCAAGTACTAGCGGATTACAATGAGCAGTTCTTC.

This clonotype was detected a few times. The chain links TRBV7-8 to TRBJ2-1; TRBD2 aligns across 12 bases. CDR3 length: 15 residues. Germline V gene sequence: CDR1 SGHVS, CDR2 FQNEAQ. The junction had 4 bases not matched to a gene; V was cut back by 4 bases and J by 6 bases. In DNA form, the CDR3 reads TGTGCCAGCAGCTCGACTAGCGGGAGACGCAATGAGCAGTTCTTC. Amino acid sequence: CASSSTSGRRNEQFF.

This clonotype occurred a few times. The junction departs from the called germline gene at one end, perhaps through a read error. The CDR3 here is CASGLWDREEGNTMYF. The CDR3 nucleotides are TGTGCCAGCGGGTTGTGGGACAGGGAGGAAGGAAACACCATGTATTTT. The rearrangement links TRBV12-3 or TRBV12-4 to TRBJ1-3; 9 positions agree with TRBD1. The CDR3 has 16 amino acids.

The chain combines TRBV2 with TRBJ2-1; D tentatively reads TRBD1 or TRBD2 (7 bases each). The CDR3 extends over 15 amino acids. Trimming took off 2 bases at V and 4 bases at J, with 12 bases between the two ends. From germline, CDR1 is SNHLY and CDR2 FYNNEI. The CDR3 coding sequence is TGTGCCAGCAGTGAATGGGAGGGGGCATACAATGAGCAGTTCTTC. The encoded protein is CASSEWEGAYNEQFF.

This clonotype has just a few counts. The chain has TRBV7-2 and TRBJ2-5; a possible D gene is TRBD2 (5 bases). CDR3 length equals 14 residues. Germline CDR1 is SGHTA and CDR2 is FQGNSA. V was clipped by 7 bases and J by 2 bases, with 14 bases between them. The CDR3 DNA follows: TGTGCCAGCAAACTGACTACATTACAAGAGACCCAGTACTTC. This translates into CASKLTTLQETQYF.

This clonotype was found once. The J gene is TRBJ2-1, the V gene TRBV29-1, with D unresolved. The CDR3 has 13 residues. V lost 3 bases and J lost 0, with 6 bases in between. The germline V gene encodes CDR1 SQVTM and CDR2 ANQGSEA. In DNA, the CDR3 is TGCAGCGTTGAGGCAGACTCCTACAATGAGCAGTTCTTC. Residues: CSVEADSYNEQFF.